The sequence of this T cell receptor beta chain was determined in a study of cytomegalovirus exposure and HLA in healthy donors. This clone turned up a few times. Primers for the PCR totalled 60 Vbeta and 13 Jbeta. Measured with immunoSEQ multiplex PCR; TCRdb has only the in-frame clones, and not every one. In the table there are 65,000 to 95,000 clones, around 75% of which are singletons. The J segment lost 4 bases and the V segment lost 6 bases, leaving 10 bases of the junction unmatched. From germline, CDR1 is ENHRY and CDR2 SYGVKD. The CDR3 covers 17 residues. Sequencing was carried out using PBMCs. This chain uses TRBV10-3 with TRBJ1-6; TRBD1 matches 9 bases. The clonotype comes from a man in his sixties or seventies in good health and CMV-seronegative. The chain's CDR3 is CAISRQGDHLYNSPLHF. In nucleotides, the CDR3 is TGTGCCATCAGCAGACAGGGGGACCATCTGTATAATTCACCCCTCCACTTT.